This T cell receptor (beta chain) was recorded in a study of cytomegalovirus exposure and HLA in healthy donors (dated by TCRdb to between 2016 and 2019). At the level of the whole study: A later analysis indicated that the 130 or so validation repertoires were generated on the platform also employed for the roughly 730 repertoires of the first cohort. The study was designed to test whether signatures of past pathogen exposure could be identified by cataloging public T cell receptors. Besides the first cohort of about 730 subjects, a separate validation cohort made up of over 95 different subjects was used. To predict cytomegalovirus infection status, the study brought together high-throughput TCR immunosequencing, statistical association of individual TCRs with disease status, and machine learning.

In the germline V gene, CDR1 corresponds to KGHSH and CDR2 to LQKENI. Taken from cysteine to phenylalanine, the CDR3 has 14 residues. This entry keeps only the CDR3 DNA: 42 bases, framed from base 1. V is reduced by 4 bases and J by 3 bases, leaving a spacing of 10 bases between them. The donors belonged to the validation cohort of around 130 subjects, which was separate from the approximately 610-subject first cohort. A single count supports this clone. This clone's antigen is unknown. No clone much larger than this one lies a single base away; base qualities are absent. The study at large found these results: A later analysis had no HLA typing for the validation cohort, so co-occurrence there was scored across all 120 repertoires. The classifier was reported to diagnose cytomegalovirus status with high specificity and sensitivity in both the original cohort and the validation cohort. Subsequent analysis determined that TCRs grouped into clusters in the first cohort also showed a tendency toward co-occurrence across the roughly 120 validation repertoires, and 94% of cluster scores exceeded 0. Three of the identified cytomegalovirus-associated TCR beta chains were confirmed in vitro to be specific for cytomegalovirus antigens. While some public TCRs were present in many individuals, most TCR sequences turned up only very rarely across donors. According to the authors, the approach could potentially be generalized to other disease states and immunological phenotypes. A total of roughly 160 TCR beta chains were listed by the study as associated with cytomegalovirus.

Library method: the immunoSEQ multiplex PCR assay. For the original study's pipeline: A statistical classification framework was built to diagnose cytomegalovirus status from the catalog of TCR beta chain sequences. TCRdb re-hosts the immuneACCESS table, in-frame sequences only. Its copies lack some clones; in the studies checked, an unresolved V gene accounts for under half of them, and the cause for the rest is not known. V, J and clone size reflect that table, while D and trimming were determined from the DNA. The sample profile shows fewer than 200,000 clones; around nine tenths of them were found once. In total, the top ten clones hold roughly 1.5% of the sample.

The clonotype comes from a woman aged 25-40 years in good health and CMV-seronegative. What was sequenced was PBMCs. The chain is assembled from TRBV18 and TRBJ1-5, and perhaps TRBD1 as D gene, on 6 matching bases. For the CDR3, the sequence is CASSQGVYNQPQHF. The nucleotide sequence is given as TGTGCCAGCTCACAGGGGGTTTACAATCAGCCCCAGCATTTT.